This TCR beta chain stems from a study of T cells in Graves' hyperthyroidism and ophthalmopathy. Germline V gene sequence: CDR1 SGHNT, CDR2 YENEEA. CDR3 size: 16 residues. The germline V and J ends were trimmed by 5 bases and 1 base, with 15 bases remaining between them. Stable hyperthyroidism: no ophthalmopathy progression over 18 months of follow-up. Pregnant or lactating patients were excluded, as were those with uncontrolled infection or other autoimmune disease. The study based diagnoses on clinical symptoms, serum thyroxine and TRAb, thyroid ultrasound and orbital computed tomography. Whole-study results and caveats: Most clonotypes expanded in thyroid above 0.001 were likewise present in blood.

This clonotype was observed many times. The antigen remains unidentified. TCR beta CDR3 regions were amplified from RNA. The TCR CDR3 first-round RT-PCR relied on the HTBI primer set. TCRdb fed the multiplex PCR reads into MiXCR, producing one record per CDR3 protein. The table records 350,000 to 450,000 distinct CDR3 sequences, approximately 14% of them present only once. Sequenced sample: blood. This TCR came from a woman aged 60 to 75 with Graves' hyperthyroidism. The rearrangement uses TRBV11-3 and TRBJ2-1; tentatively, D is TRBD2 (6 bases). CDR3 residues: CASSPGGSGSYNEQFF. Here the CDR3 DNA reads TGTGCCAGCAGCCCAGGTGGAAGCGGGTCCTACAATGAGCAGTTCTTC.